The 21 T cell receptor beta chains in this list originate from one sample, sequenced in a study of blood T cell repertoires in COVID-19. Data came from immunoSEQ multiplex PCR; TCRdb stores just in-frame clones and leaves some out. This table holds about 69,000 clones, roughly 80% found once. Sequencing was performed on peripheral blood. These receptors were obtained from an elderly woman with acute or convalescent COVID-19.

The V call is TRBV10-3, the J call TRBJ1-4; D is possibly TRBD1 (5 bases). Germline V gene data show CDR1 as ENHRY and CDR2 as SYGVKD. The CDR3 runs to 14 residues. Trimming took 6 bases from V and 8 from J, leaving 16 bases between them. The CDR3 DNA sequence: TGTGCCATCAGCGAAGGAGGGTGGGACGAAAAACTGTTTTTT. It specifies CAISEGGWDEKLFF.

This clone came up once. The genes are TRBV4-2 and TRBJ1-2, with D hard to call. The CDR3 runs to 15 residues. Per germline, CDR1 LGHNA and CDR2 YNFKEQ. V was clipped by 3 bases and J by 4 bases, with 15 bases between them. The CDR3 DNA reads TGTGCCAGCAGCCAGGCGAGCTCCGGGAGCTATGGCTACACCTTC. It codes for CASSQASSGSYGYTF.

The chain has TRBV6-5 and TRBJ2-2; tentative D call: TRBD1 (5 bases). This CDR3 spans 11 amino acids. Looked up from germline, CDR1 is MNHEY and CDR2 is SVGAGI. Trimming cost V 10 bases and J 5 bases, with 8 bases left between them. The CDR3 DNA reads TGTGCCACAGGGCGAACCGGGGAGCTGTTTTTT. Residues: CATGRTGELFF.

This rearrangement joins TRBV19 to TRBJ1-5; D may be TRBD1 (6 bases). The CDR3 has 15 residues. V was clipped by 5 bases and J by 6 bases, with 17 bases between them. Germline V gene data show CDR1 as LNHDA and CDR2 as SQIVND (reference sequence). CDR3 in amino acids: CASSLDTGMVQPQHF. CDR3 in DNA: TGTGCCAGTAGTCTTGATACAGGGATGGTTCAGCCCCAGCATTTT. The full variable domain, its missing parts supplied by reference TRBV19 and TRBJ1-5, is DGGITQSPKYLFRKEGQNVTLSCEQNLNHDAMYWYRQDPGQGLRLIYYSQIVNDFQKGDIAEGYSVSREKKESFPLTVTSAQKNPTAFYLCASSLDTGMVQPQHFGDGTRLSIL.

This chain links TRBV5-1 with TRBJ1-4, with D perhaps matching TRBD1 (5 bases). V was trimmed by 5 bases and J by 4 bases, leaving 12 bases between them. The CDR3 covers 14 residues. Germline V gene lookup returns CDR1 SGHRS and CDR2 YFSETQ. CDR3 in amino acids: CASRPGLVNEKLFF. Here the CDR3 DNA reads TGCGCCAGCAGGCCGGGACTGGTTAATGAAAAACTGTTTTTT.

The gene calls are TRBV24-1 and TRBJ1-2; 11 bases map to TRBD1. The CDR3 is 14 amino acids. The germline V gene has CDR1 KGHDR and CDR2 SFDVKD. V trimming: 7 bases; J trimming: 4 bases; junction bases outside the gene matches: 4. CDR3 loop: CATRGQGVFYGYTF. For the CDR3, the DNA is TGTGCCACCAGGGGACAGGGGGTTTTCTATGGCTACACCTTC.

V is TRBV6-1 and J is TRBJ2-1; 8 bases are shared with TRBD1. The CDR3 runs 18 residues. The V gene's germline CDR1 is MNHNS and CDR2 SASEGT. The V segment lost 0 bases and the J segment 0 bases; nucleotides outside the gene matches: 7. The CDR3 DNA reads TGTGCCAGCAGTGAAGCGCCGGGACAGGCCTACTCCTACAATGAGCAGTTCTTC. As protein: CASSEAPGQAYSYNEQFF.

This CDR3 reads CASSLFRGLNEQFF. CDR3 in DNA: TGCGCCAGCAGCTTGTTCCGCGGGCTCAATGAGCAGTTCTTC. This chain joins TRBV5-1 and TRBJ2-1; TRBD2 is a possible D gene (5 bases). The CDR3 consists of 14 residues. The germline V gene has CDR1 SGHRS and CDR2 YFSETQ. V lost 1 base, J lost 6 bases, and 11 bases lay in between.

The chain couples TRBV5-1 to TRBJ1-6; 10 nucleotides align to TRBD1. Germline lookup yields CDR1 SGHRS and CDR2 YFSETQ. J lost 9 bases, V lost 4 bases, and 10 bases had no gene match. The CDR3 has 16 residues. The CDR3 nucleotides read TGCGCCAGCAGCGCCAGGGACAGGGGACCCGCTTCACCCCTCCACTTT. It translates to CASSARDRGPASPLHF.

The chain joins TRBV10-2 to TRBJ2-5; TRBD2 matches at 12 bases. The CDR3 loop spans 16 amino acids. CDR1 and CDR2 (germline): WSHSY, SAAADI. V gave up 5 bases and J gave up 1 base; unmatched junction bases: 5. CDR3 sequence (DNA): TGCGCCAGCAGTTCCGGACTAGCGGGGTTCCAAGAGACCCAGTACTTC. The encoded protein is CASSSGLAGFQETQYF.

V is TRBV9 and J is TRBJ1-2, with 11 bases fitting TRBD1. The CDR3 has 15 residues. Losses at the gene ends were 3 bases for V and 5 bases for J; bases not matched to a gene: 6. The germline CDR1 and CDR2 sequences are SGDLS and YYNGEE. The CDR3 DNA reads TGTGCCAGCAGCGGCGGGGACAGGGGGTTGTATGGCTACACCTTC. It codes for CASSGGDRGLYGYTF.

The V gene is TRBV7-9, the J gene TRBJ2-7; 7 nucleotides line up with TRBD1. Looked up from germline, CDR1 is SEHNR and CDR2 is FQNEAQ (reference sequence). V shed 0 bases and J 5 bases; nucleotides not matched to a gene: 4. The CDR3 has 14 amino acids. This chain's CDR3 is CASSLAAGGDEQYF. The CDR3 nucleotides read TGTGCCAGCAGCTTAGCGGCAGGGGGAGACGAGCAGTACTTC.

The gene calls are TRBV5-1 and TRBJ1-2; 9 bases match TRBD1. The V gene's germline CDR1 is SGHRS and CDR2 YFSETQ. V gave up 1 base and J gave up 4 bases; unmatched junction bases: 11. The CDR3 is made up of 17 amino acids. This chain's CDR3 is CASSLFTPGQGVYGYTF. CDR3 nucleotide sequence: TGCGCCAGCAGCTTGTTTACCCCGGGACAGGGCGTCTATGGCTACACCTTC.

The J gene is TRBJ2-7, the V gene TRBV10-2; D perhaps matches TRBD2 (5 bases). The ends were cut back, 3 bases at V and 4 bases at J, with 10 bases in the middle. CDR3 size: 13 residues. Germline V gene data show CDR1 as WSHSY and CDR2 as SAAADI. The CDR3: CASSDFTGYEQYF. The DNA for the CDR3 is TGCGCCAGCAGTGATTTCACGGGGTACGAGCAGTACTTC.

V is TRBV3-1 (or the pseudogene TRBV3-2) and J is TRBJ2-1; TRBD2 aligns across 7 bases. With V trimmed by 2 bases and J by 10 bases, 2 bases remained unmatched. CDR3 length: 12 residues. The germline V gene has CDR1 LGHDT and CDR2 YNNKEL (reference sequence). CDR3 region: CASSQRRGEQFF. Here the CDR3 DNA reads TGTGCCAGCAGCCAAAGGCGGGGGGAGCAGTTCTTC.

This chain connects TRBV6-6 to TRBJ2-7; 9 bases fit TRBD1. After removal of 6 bases from V and 3 bases from J, the junction contained 6 bases not matched to a gene. The CDR3 totals 14 residues. Germline assignment: CDR1 MNHNY and CDR2 SVGAGI (reference sequence). CDR3 nucleotide sequence: TGTGCCAGCAGCTCACAGGGGGCGGGCTACGAGCAGTACTTC. This encodes CASSSQGAGYEQYF.

The rearrangement joins TRBV6-4 to TRBJ1-1, with D perhaps TRBD1 (6 bases). The CDR3 has 16 amino acids. Deletions cut 4 bases from V and 3 bases from J, with 18 bases between. The germline V gene encodes CDR1 MRHNA and CDR2 SNTAGT. This CDR3 is CASSAQGQFVDTEAFF. The CDR3 bases are TGTGCCAGCAGTGCTCAAGGACAGTTTGTGGACACTGAAGCTTTCTTT.

The CDR3 DNA reads TGTGCCAGCAGTGATCATCTTTTAGCTAACTATGGCTACACCTTC. It codes for CASSDHLLANYGYTF. The chain has TRBV6-1 and TRBJ1-2; D call uncertain. Germline V CDR1 and CDR2: MNHNS, SASEGT. The CDR3 extends over 15 amino acids. V was clipped by 3 bases and J by 0 bases, with 11 bases between them.

The chain has TRBV5-8 and TRBJ2-2, with TRBD2 as a possible D gene (6 bases). Trimming removed 4 bases from V and 4 bases from J, with 17 bases in between. Germline CDR1 and CDR2: SGHTS and YDEGEE. CDR3 length: 16 amino acids. The CDR3 nucleotides are TGTGCCAGCAGCCCGGGAGTCAAAGCGGTCACCGGGGAGCTGTTTTTT. Its protein product is CASSPGVKAVTGELFF.

The V gene is TRBV5-1, the J gene TRBJ2-3; the match to TRBD2 covers 15 bases. Germline CDR1 is SGHRS and CDR2 is YFSETQ. V gave up 0 bases and J gave up 6 bases; unmatched junction bases: 2. The CDR3 is 16 residues long. The CDR3 sequence: CASSLGTSGGADTQYF. In DNA, the CDR3 is TGCGCCAGCAGCTTGGGGACTAGCGGGGGGGCGGATACGCAGTATTTT.

This rearrangement joins TRBV28 to TRBJ1-1, with D uncertain. V lost 3 bases, J lost 4 bases, and 9 bases lay in between. Germline V gene data show CDR1 as MDHEN and CDR2 as SYDVKM. The CDR3 runs to 13 residues. CDR3 DNA: TGTGCCAGCAGTTTTGAGTCCCGCACTGAAGCTTTCTTT. It yields the protein CASSFESRTEAFF.